This paragraph covers one TCR beta chain sequence. Germline is not matched at one junction end, which may reflect a read error. The data stem from a study of blood T cells in healthy people across ages. The length of the CDR3 is 9 residues. Germline assignment: CDR1 SQVTM and CDR2 ANQGSEA. A second PCR of roughly 7 to 11 cycles used a sample-barcoded 5' primer and a J-beta primer mix. MiXCR, applied by TCRdb to the 5' RACE reads, yields one record per CDR3 protein. The profile covers some 760,000 distinct CDR3 sequences, with around 25% appearing a single time and 9.4% taken by the ten largest. These data also featured in a second study, about T cells of mothers and their children. That study adds: Sequencing returned over 8 million TCR beta CDR3 reads per mother and several million per child. TCR recombination output is shaped by thymic selection similarly in related and unrelated pairs.

The sequenced material came from blood. The chain is built from TRBV29-1 and TRBJ1-2; maybe TRBD1 (6 bases). This clonotype was sampled from a boy younger than 18 in good health. The CDR3 is CSVELQGFF. CDR3 coding DNA: TGCAGCGTTGAACTACAGGGCTTCTTC.